This T cell receptor beta chain was sequenced during a study of blood T cell repertoires in COVID-19. Study summary: Sources were T cells, B-cell-depleted T cells, or PBMCs; the material itself was cDNA or gDNA.

Germline V CDR1 and CDR2: MDHEN, SYDVKM. The germline V and J ends were trimmed by 3 bases and 1 base, with 13 bases remaining between them. The CDR3 has 15 amino acids. Study processing details: Counts of nucleated cells, estimated from reference gene primer amplification, were obtained. TCRdb's table, derived via immunoSEQ multiplex PCR, lists solely in-frame clones and lacks some. V, J and clone size were drawn from that table, and D and trimming were deduced from the DNA. The sample lists 200,000 to 250,000 clones; approximately 85% were seen once. The receptor was isolated from a man aged 45 to 65 who had recovered from COVID-19. V gene TRBV28 combines with J gene TRBJ2-7, with a possible D match to TRBD1 (5 bases). Sample: peripheral blood. In DNA form, the CDR3 reads TGTGCCAGCAGTTTTAGGGCAGGGCCTTCCTACGAGCAGTACTTC. Residues: CASSFRAGPSYEQYF.